The 26 T cell receptor beta chains below were found in one sample sequenced in a study of shared clonotypes between healthy human individuals. Data came from immunoSEQ multiplex PCR; TCRdb stores just in-frame clones and leaves some out. The sample lists about 1.1 million clones; 70% to 85% were seen once. The specimen sequenced was memory CD4+ T cells from PBMCs. This sample's subset: CD45RA-negative fraction. The origin of the receptors is a man aged 18 to 29 in good health. Some clones in this sample may be carry-over from other donors' samples.

On this clone: In the same sample, other DNA sequences code for this CDR3. The CDR3 spells CASSSTSGTDTQYF. In nucleotides, the CDR3 is TGTGCCAGCTCCTCGACTAGCGGGACAGATACGCAGTATTTT. The V gene is TRBV18, the J gene TRBJ2-3; 10 nucleotides match TRBD2. CDR3 length equals 14 residues. Germline V CDR1 and CDR2: KGHSH, LQKENI. V lost 6 bases and J lost 3; bases outside the gene matches: 3.

The V call is TRBV6-1, the J call TRBJ1-1, with TRBD1 identical over 10 bases. The CDR3 length is 13 residues. Germline values: CDR1 MNHNS, CDR2 SASEGT. Unmatched junction bases numbered 10, after V lost 7 bases and J lost 11 bases. CDR3 in DNA: TGTGCCAGCACTCTCGGGGGACAGGGGCTCGCTTTCTTT. This translates into CASTLGGQGLAFF.

This clone was recorded a few times. The sample contains more than one DNA sequence encoding this CDR3. The chain employs TRBV5-4 and TRBJ2-5; tentative D call: TRBD1 (5 bases). Germline V gives CDR1 SGHNT, CDR2 YYREEE (reference sequence). The germline V and J ends were trimmed by 2 bases and 5 bases, with 10 bases remaining between them. The CDR3 consists of 13 residues. The CDR3 here is CASSLAGLETQYF. CDR3 in DNA: TGTGCCAGCAGCTTAGCAGGGTTGGAGACCCAGTACTTC.

The rearrangement links TRBV5-1 to TRBJ2-7; possibly TRBD2 for D (8 bases). Trimming stripped 4 bases from V and 0 bases from J, with 26 bases between. This CDR3 contains 19 residues. Per germline, CDR1 SGHRS and CDR2 YFSETQ. In nucleotides, the CDR3 is TGCGCCAGCAGCCACCTGAGCGGGGGCGAGGGGGCTCGCTCCTACGAGCAGTACTTC. This gives the protein CASSHLSGGEGARSYEQYF. The variable domain in full, completed from reference TRBV5-1 and TRBJ2-7, reads KAGVTQTPRYLIKTRGQQVTLSCSPISGHRSVSWYQQTPGQGLQFLFEYFSETQRNKGNFPGRFSGRQFSNSRSEMNVSTLELGDSALYLCASSHLSGGEGARSYEQYFGPGTRLTVT.

The chain employs TRBV28 and TRBJ1-3; no reliable D call. Trimming took 1 base from V and 0 from J, leaving 7 bases between them. Germline CDR1 MDHEN, CDR2 SYDVKM. CDR3 size: 15 residues. CDR3 amino acids: CASSLFGVSGNTIYF. CDR3 DNA sequence: TGTGCCAGCAGTTTATTTGGAGTCTCTGGAAACACCATATATTTT.

The gene calls are TRBV7-2 and TRBJ2-1; weak D call: TRBD2 (6 bases). Per the germline V gene, CDR1 is SGHTA and CDR2 is FQGNSA. V gave up 1 base and J gave up 4 bases, with 11 bases separating them. The CDR3 has 15 residues. This CDR3 reads CASSLDGTPYNEQFF. CDR3 nucleotide sequence: TGTGCCAGCAGCTTAGACGGGACTCCATACAATGAGCAGTTCTTC.

This chain connects TRBV6-5 to TRBJ2-3; 13 positions match TRBD2. This CDR3 has 16 residues. V was clipped by 6 bases and J by 5 bases; unmatched bases: 8. CDR1 is MNHEY and CDR2 is SVGAGI in the germline V gene. The CDR3 DNA reads as TGTGCCAGCAGCTACCAACTAGCGGGAGGGTTAGATACGCAGTATTTT. Amino acids: CASSYQLAGGLDTQYF.

This rearrangement joins TRBV7-9 to TRBJ1-2; weak D call: TRBD1 (6 bases). Germline V CDR1 and CDR2: SEHNR, FQNEAQ (reference sequence). The CDR3 has 16 amino acids. Trimming shortened V by 3 bases and J by 1 base, and 15 bases separated the two germline ends. CDR3 nucleotide sequence: TGTGCCAGCAGCTTTCGAAGGGGGGGAGTTAACTATGGCTACACCTTC. Protein: CASSFRRGGVNYGYTF.

With respect to this clone: A far more abundant clone sits one base away, making this likely a read error. Additional DNA sequences in this sample encode the identical CDR3. The chain has TRBV7-8 and TRBJ2-5; D remains ambiguous. The end of the DNA aligns better with TRBJ2-7, so the J call may be wrong. The CDR3 is 15 amino acids. Germline values: CDR1 SGHVS, CDR2 FQNEAQ. CDR3 residues: CASSFLRYSPYEQYF. The CDR3 DNA follows: TGTGCCAGCAGTTTCCTCCGATACTCACCCTACGAGCAGTACTTC.

V is TRBV5-4 and J is TRBJ2-3; no clear D. The CDR3 is 14 amino acids. Between the trimmed V and J ends, which lost 1 base and 0 bases, there was a span of 6 bases. Germline V gene sequence: CDR1 SGHNT, CDR2 YYREEE (reference sequence). This chain's CDR3 is CASSLSWSTDTQYF. In DNA, the CDR3 is TGTGCCAGCAGCTTGTCATGGAGCACAGATACGCAGTATTTT.

The rearrangement links TRBV28 to TRBJ2-5; 10 bases line up with TRBD1. Trimming took 9 bases from V and 3 from J; bases not matched to a gene: 4. Per the germline V gene, CDR1 is MDHEN and CDR2 is SYDVKM. CDR3 length: 13 residues. The CDR3 DNA reads TGTGCCAGTAGGACAGGGGGGGAAGAGACCCAGTACTTC. Translated: CASRTGGEETQYF.

A remark on this clone: This sample includes further DNA sequences coding for the same CDR3. The chain couples TRBV10-2 to TRBJ1-1, with D possibly TRBD1 on 5 matching bases. Germline CDR1 is WSHSY and CDR2 is SAAADI. The V and J ends lost 11 bases and 6 bases respectively, with 25 bases between them. This CDR3 comprises 15 residues. In DNA, the CDR3 is TGCGCCTCGGGGGAGGCGGACCGTCGTGGTCCTGAAGCTTTCTTT. It encodes CASGEADRRGPEAFF.

The V call is TRBV5-6, the J call TRBJ2-5; TRBD1 is a possible D gene (5 bases). Trimming removed 3 bases from V and 4 bases from J, with 16 bases in between. Germline CDR1 and CDR2: SGHDT and YYEEEE. This CDR3 spans 15 amino acids. The CDR3 protein is CASSSPSTVSETQYF. The CDR3 coding sequence is TGTGCCAGCAGCTCCCCTTCGACAGTTTCAGAGACCCAGTACTTC.

Regarding this clone: Germline and junction disagree at one end, which may indicate a read error. CDR3 loop: CASSLAWGRGDEQFF. The DNA for the CDR3 is TGTGCCAGCAGCCTAGCCTGGGGGCGAGGGGATGAGCAGTTCTTC. The chain uses TRBV7-2 and TRBJ2-1; TRBD1 might be the D (6 bases). The CDR3 is made up of 15 amino acids. Germline CDR1 reads SGHTA; CDR2 reads FQGNSA.

The rearrangement links TRBV29-1 to TRBJ2-1, with 7 nucleotides matching TRBD1. The CDR3 extends over 14 amino acids. V shed 6 bases and J 7 bases; nucleotides not matched to a gene: 12. Per the germline V gene, CDR1 is SQVTM and CDR2 is ANQGSEA. CDR3 nucleotide sequence: TGCAGCGTCTCGACCGGGACAGCTACGAATGAGCAGTTCTTC. Translating gives CSVSTGTATNEQFF.

A word on this clone: A far larger clone is off by one base, so a read error is likely. This CDR3 is CASSFTDTQYF. For the CDR3, the DNA is TGTGCCAGCAGCTTCACAGATACGCAGTATTTT. V gene TRBV5-4 combines with J gene TRBJ2-3; D remains ambiguous. The CDR3 loop spans 11 amino acids. The ends were cut back, 2 bases at V and 2 bases at J, with 0 bases in the middle. The germline gives CDR1 SGHNT, CDR2 YYREEE (reference sequence).

With regard to this clone: A much larger clone is a single base away; this may be a read error. The V and J genes are TRBV30 and TRBJ2-5, with D unclear. Germline V gene data show CDR1 as GTSNPN and CDR2 as SVGIG (reference sequence). This CDR3 is built from 13 residues. The V end was cut by 3 bases, the J end by 5 bases, with 13 bases between. CDR3 residues: CAWSANIQETQYF. The CDR3 nucleotides are TGTGCCTGGAGCGCCAACATCCAGGAGACCCAGTACTTC.

This clone was seen a single time. At the DNA level, this CDR3 is encoded by other sequences in the same sample as well. The chain has TRBV5-1 and TRBJ2-3; tentatively, D is TRBD1 (7 bases). CDR3 size: 14 residues. V lost 0 bases, J lost 5 bases, and 10 bases lay in between. In germline, CDR1 is SGHRS, CDR2 YFSETQ. The CDR3 sequence: CASSLGQGGDTQYF. In nucleotides, the CDR3 is TGCGCCAGCAGCTTGGGTCAGGGGGGAGATACGCAGTATTTT.

A few counts support this clone. Other DNA sequences in this specimen translate into the identical CDR3. The chain joins TRBV5-1 to TRBJ2-2; D remains ambiguous. Trimming cost V 2 bases and J 2 bases, with 1 base left between them. Germline V gives CDR1 SGHRS, CDR2 YFSETQ. The CDR3 consists of 12 residues. The DNA for the CDR3 is TGCGCCAGCAGCTTTAACACCGGGGAGCTGTTTTTT. Its translation is CASSFNTGELFF.

This clone was seen a single time. The V gene is TRBV19, the J gene TRBJ2-1; 14 bases map to TRBD2. Looked up from germline, CDR1 is LNHDA and CDR2 is SQIVND (reference sequence). The CDR3 has 20 residues. The trim removed 4 bases at V and 5 bases at J, leaving 16 bases unmatched. CDR3 loop: CASSNQFGLAGGPQNNEQFF. The CDR3 nucleotides read TGTGCCAGTAGTAACCAATTCGGACTAGCGGGAGGCCCCCAAAACAATGAGCAGTTCTTC.

This clone has only a few counts. This sequence joins TRBV6-5 and TRBJ1-1; no clear D gene. The V end was cut by 5 bases, the J end by 1 base, with 2 bases between. Per germline, CDR1 MNHEY and CDR2 SVGAGI. There are 11 residues in the CDR3. The CDR3 bases are TGTGCCAGCAGTAAGAACACTGAAGCTTTCTTT. Residues: CASSKNTEAFF.

This clone was seen only once. The V gene is TRBV2, the J gene TRBJ2-1; D may correspond to TRBD1 or TRBD2 (6 bases each). The CDR3 is 16 residues long. CDR1 is SNHLY, CDR2 FYNNEI, per germline. V was shortened by 1 base and J by 11 bases, with 21 bases between the two germline ends. The CDR3 sequence is CASSEVGGPPLSKQFF. The DNA of the CDR3 is TGTGCCAGCAGTGAAGTAGGGGGGCCCCCCCTCTCCAAGCAGTTCTTC.

The chain combines TRBV6-5 with TRBJ1-1; D not certain. The CDR3 totals 15 residues. V was clipped by 0 bases and J by 1 base, with 9 bases between them. Germline assignment: CDR1 MNHEY and CDR2 SVGAGI. The CDR3 DNA reads TGTGCCAGCAGTTACTCTTCCGGACGGAACACTGAAGCTTTCTTT. Its translation: CASSYSSGRNTEAFF.

This clone showed up just once. The chain joins TRBV7-6 to TRBJ2-3, with 7 positions matching TRBD1. V trimming: 3 bases; J trimming: 1 base; junction bases outside the gene matches: 4. Germline CDR1 SGHVS, CDR2 FNYEAQ. The CDR3 extends over 15 amino acids. The CDR3 region is CASSFSQGGTDTQYF. CDR3 in DNA: TGTGCCAGCAGCTTTTCCCAGGGGGGCACAGATACGCAGTATTTT.

V gene TRBV9 combines with J gene TRBJ2-3, with 8 nucleotides matching TRBD2. The CDR3 spans 17 residues. J gave up 3 bases and V 0 bases, and 9 bases lay outside the gene matches. Germline V CDR1 and CDR2: SGDLS, YYNGEE. CDR3 sequence: CASSVEREGRRTDTQYF. The CDR3 DNA reads as TGTGCCAGCAGCGTAGAACGGGAGGGCCGGAGGACAGATACGCAGTATTTT.

The chain recombines TRBV12-5 with TRBJ1-2; 9 nucleotides match TRBD1. The CDR3 loop spans 16 amino acids. Germline V lookup: CDR1 LGHNT, CDR2 FRNRAP. Germline trimming cut 0 bases from V and 4 bases from J; bases unmatched to any gene: 6. The CDR3 is CASGLVLGTGTYGYTF. The DNA for the CDR3 is TGTGCTAGTGGTTTGGTACTCGGGACAGGGACCTATGGCTACACCTTC.